A selection of T cell receptor beta chains follows, all from one sample in a study of shared clonotypes between healthy human individuals. Produced via immunoSEQ multiplex PCR; TCRdb's table is partial and in-frame only. The data show around 620,000 clones, roughly 96% seen once. Sequenced: naive CD8+ T cells sorted from blood. These receptors were taken from a woman under 40 in good health. The CDR3 runs from the conserved cysteine through the conserved F or W. D genes are given only for firm matches. Clone sizes are given selectively: once, few, many, or a class where the clone is expanded.

>-|TRBJ2-7|-|16|TRBV19
CASSIDRDLRAYEQYF
TGTGCCAGTAGTATAGATAGGGATCTGCGAGCCTACGAGCAGTACTTC
>-|TRBJ2-2|TRBD2|17|TRBV7-8
CASSRIRDYANTGELFF
TGTGCCAGCAGCAGAATCAGGGACTACGCGAACACCGGGGAGCTGTTTTTT
>-|TRBJ2-7|-|13|TRBV10-3
CAIRDLILAEQYF
TGTGCCATCAGGGACTTGATCCTTGCCGAGCAGTACTTC
>-|TRBJ2-7|-|15|TRBV5-6
CASSLAGTANYEQYF
TGTGCCAGCAGCTTGGCCGGGACCGCAAACTACGAGCAGTACTTC
>-|TRBJ2-7|TRBD1|15|TRBV7-9
CASSPATGGFYEQYF
TGTGCCAGCAGCCCCGCAACAGGGGGTTTCTACGAGCAGTACTTC
>-|TRBJ1-5|-|16|TRBV19
CASTPREGVGNQPQHF
TGTGCCAGTACCCCTCGTGAAGGGGTAGGCAATCAGCCCCAGCATTTT
>-|TRBJ2-1|TRBD2|15|TRBV9
CASSAQAGGLDEQFF
TGTGCCAGCAGCGCTCAAGCGGGAGGGCTCGATGAGCAGTTCTTC
>-|TRBJ2-1|-|13|TRBV5-6
CASSLKVYNEQFF
TGTGCCAGCAGCTTGAAAGTTTACAATGAGCAGTTCTTC
>-|TRBJ2-7|-|16|TRBV4-1
CASSQVFREIGNEQYF
TGCGCCAGCAGCCAAGTTTTTCGGGAGATAGGAAACGAGCAGTACTTC
>-|TRBJ1-2|-|13|TRBV13
CASSPRTKDGYTF
TGTGCCAGCAGCCCGCGGACCAAAGATGGCTACACCTTC
>-|TRBJ2-1|-|14|TRBV6-1
CASSETGLWDEQFF
TGTGCCAGCAGTGAAACAGGACTGTGGGATGAGCAGTTCTTC
>-|TRBJ1-1|-|15|TRBV28
CASIPLRGSLREAFF
TGTGCCAGCATCCCCTTGAGAGGGTCCCTTAGGGAAGCTTTCTTT
>-|TRBJ2-5|-|21|TRBV28
CASSLSQSHTWVEGYQETQYF
TGTGCCAGCAGTTTATCCCAATCCCATACGTGGGTCGAGGGGTACCAAGAGACCCAGTACTTC
>-|TRBJ2-3|-|14|TRBV6-1
CASSEREYTDTQYF
TGTGCCAGCAGTGAACGGGAGTACACAGATACGCAGTATTTT
>-|TRBJ1-2|TRBD1|16|TRBV4-2
CASSQGAGDSLYGYTF
TGTGCCAGCAGCCAAGGCGCTGGGGACAGCCTATATGGCTACACCTTC
>-|TRBJ2-5|TRBD2|16|TRBV7-8
CASSPRLAEPRETQYF
TGTGCCAGCAGCCCTAGACTAGCGGAGCCGAGAGAGACCCAGTACTTC
>-|TRBJ2-5|-|14|TRBV7-3
CASSFRQPEETQYF
TGTGCCAGCAGCTTTAGGCAACCGGAAGAGACCCAGTACTTC
>-|TRBJ2-3|TRBD2|18|TRBV7-2
CASSLEGTSGSWIDTQYF
TGTGCCAGCAGCTTAGAGGGGACTAGCGGGAGTTGGATAGATACGCAGTATTTT
>once|TRBJ2-4|-|14|TRBV7-9
CASSFTGPGDIQYF
TGTGCCAGCAGCTTTACGGGCCCGGGGGACATTCAGTACTTC
>-|TRBJ2-1|-|14|TRBV19
CASSPGTVYNEQFF
TGTGCCAGTAGTCCCGGGACCGTCTACAATGAGCAGTTCTTC
>-|TRBJ2-7|-|13|TRBV19
CASSRKASYEQYF
TGTGCCAGTAGTCGTAAAGCGTCCTACGAGCAGTACTTC
>-|TRBJ2-7|TRBD1|14|TRBV27
CASSPGTGGGEQYF
TGTGCCAGCAGTCCCGGGACAGGGGGCGGTGAGCAGTACTTC
>-|TRBJ1-2|-|13|TRBV4-1
CASSHLSLDGYTF
TGCGCCAGCAGCCACCTAAGCTTGGATGGCTACACCTTC
>-|TRBJ2-7|TRBD2|14|TRBV19
CASSILAGTYEQYF
TGTGCCAGTAGTATACTAGCGGGAACCTACGAGCAGTACTTC
>-|TRBJ2-7|-|17|TRBV27
CASSFQRPGTFPYEQYF
TGTGCCAGCAGTTTCCAACGGCCCGGGACCTTCCCCTACGAGCAGTACTTC
>-|TRBJ2-2|-|13|TRBV7-2
CATWDKPHRELFF
TGTGCCACCTGGGACAAACCTCACCGGGAGCTGTTTTTT
>-|TRBJ2-7|TRBD1|16|TRBV5-4
CASSLDSGGSVYEQYF
TGTGCCAGCAGCTTGGACTCAGGGGGCAGTGTCTACGAGCAGTACTTC
>-|TRBJ2-4|-|15|TRBV6-1
CASSETGTTENIQYF
TGTGCCAGCAGTGAAACCGGGACAACAGAAAACATTCAGTACTTC
>-|TRBJ2-1|-|16|TRBV27
CASSLEQGWSYNEQFF
TGTGCCAGCAGTCTAGAACAGGGTTGGTCTTATAATGAGCAGTTCTTC
>-|TRBJ2-7|-|12|TRBV29-1
CSVEEGTYEQYF
TGCAGCGTTGAGGAGGGGACCTACGAGCAGTACTTC
>-|TRBJ1-1|-|15|TRBV27
CASSPAGSGDTEAFF
TGTGCCAGCAGTCCGGCAGGGTCGGGGGACACTGAAGCTTTCTTT
>-|TRBJ2-7|-|13|TRBV5-4
CASSFGEGNEQYF
TGTGCCAGCAGCTTTGGAGAGGGGAACGAGCAGTACTTC
>-|TRBJ1-1|-|14|TRBV7-9
CASSIIGGDPEAFF
TGTGCCAGCAGCATCATTGGCGGGGATCCTGAAGCTTTCTTT
>-|TRBJ1-4|-|14|TRBV19
CASSMQGQEEKLFF
TGTGCCAGTAGTATGCAGGGGCAAGAGGAAAAACTGTTTTTT
>-|TRBJ1-1|-|13|TRBV7-6
CASSSGTHAEAFF
TGTGCCAGCAGCTCCGGGACCCACGCTGAAGCTTTCTTT
>few|TRBJ1-1|-|12|TRBV7-6
CASSSTNTEAFF
TGTGCCAGCAGCTCCACCAACACTGAAGCTTTCTTT
>-|TRBJ2-7|TRBD2|14|TRBV27
CASSPRASGVKQYF
TGTGCCAGCAGTCCCCGCGCTAGCGGGGTTAAGCAGTACTTC
>-|TRBJ2-7|TRBD1|14|TRBV27
CASSLQGATHEQYF
TGTGCCAGCAGCTTACAGGGGGCTACCCACGAGCAGTACTTC
>-|TRBJ2-4|TRBD2|17|TRBV5-6
CASSTGLAGVAKNIQYF
TGTGCCAGCAGCACGGGACTAGCGGGAGTAGCCAAAAACATTCAGTACTTC
>-|TRBJ2-2|-|12|TRBV29-1
CSVEGNTGELFF
TGCAGCGTTGAAGGGAACACCGGGGAGCTGTTTTTT
>-|TRBJ1-1|-|13|TRBV11-2
CASSSAGPTEAFF
TGTGCCAGCAGCTCAGCAGGGCCCACTGAAGCTTTCTTT
>-|TRBJ1-3|-|16|TRBV4-1
CASSQDLGGSGNTIYF
TGCGCCAGCAGCCAAGATCTGGGGGGCTCTGGAAACACCATATATTTT
>-|TRBJ2-7|-|14|TRBV6-5
CASSYSEGLSEQYF
TGTGCCAGCAGTTATTCGGAGGGCCTTAGCGAGCAGTACTTC
>-|TRBJ2-1|-|13|TRBV28
CASSLSTYNEQFF
TGTGCCAGCAGTTTATCTACCTACAATGAGCAGTTCTTC
>-|TRBJ2-7|-|14|TRBV6-5
CASSYSGHYYEQYF
TGTGCCAGCAGTTACTCGGGACACTACTACGAGCAGTACTTC
>once|TRBJ1-5|TRBD1|14|TRBV13
CASSKQGYNQPQHF
TGTGCCAGCAGTAAACAGGGGTACAATCAGCCCCAGCATTTT
>-|TRBJ2-7|TRBD2|16|TRBV5-4
CASSFRLAGVNSEQYF
TGTGCCAGCAGCTTTCGGCTAGCGGGGGTAAATTCCGAGCAGTACTTC
>-|TRBJ2-1|-|12|TRBV5-6
CASSGQGGEQFF
TGTGCCAGCAGCGGCCAGGGGGGCGAGCAGTTCTTC
>-|TRBJ2-1|-|16|TRBV27
CASTSTGWGADDEQFF
TGTGCCAGCACCTCCACCGGATGGGGAGCCGACGATGAGCAGTTCTTC
>-|TRBJ2-2|-|15|TRBV19
CASSIVLANTGELFF
TGTGCCAGTAGTATTGTCTTAGCGAACACCGGGGAGCTGTTTTTT
>-|TRBJ1-4|-|12|TRBV19
CASSFEGEKLFF
TGTGCCAGTAGTTTTGAGGGGGAAAAACTGTTTTTT